The present T cell receptor beta chain was sequenced within a study of blood T cell repertoires in COVID-19. Overall study context: From the United States, Italy and Spain came samples of acute and convalescent COVID-19. T cells, B-cell-depleted T cells, or PBMCs provided the cDNA or gDNA that served as material.

CDR1 and CDR2 (germline): MDHEN, SYDVKM. The CDR3 loop spans 11 amino acids. V was cut by 8 bases and J by 3 bases, with 5 bases left in between. Sequencing used immunoSEQ multiplex PCR; TCRdb keeps in-frame clones, though not all of them. Of more than 45,000 clones listed, more than 75% are singletons. Seattle's cohort entered during active infection and was followed longitudinally. The source material was peripheral blood. The receptor was derived from a woman in her sixties or seventies with COVID-19, enrolled during active disease. The rearrangement uses TRBV28 and TRBJ1-5, with D unclear. The CDR3 DNA reads TGTGCCAGCGGAGTCAATCAGCCCCAGCATTTT. Protein product: CASGVNQPQHF.